This T cell receptor (beta chain) appears in the sequencing data of a study of cytomegalovirus exposure and HLA in healthy donors. The study's findings and limits: CMV antigen specificity was confirmed in vitro for three CMV-associated chains. Other equally common chains were less clonally expanded than HLA-associated TCR beta chains, a later analysis showed. The study recorded 150 to 200 TCR beta chains that were cytomegalovirus-associated.

The germline V and J ends were trimmed by 6 bases and 5 bases, with 11 bases remaining between them. The length of the CDR3 is 13 residues. Germline V lookup: CDR1 SNHLY, CDR2 FYNNEI. The PCR was carried out with 60 Vbeta primers and 13 Jbeta primers. Profiled with immunoSEQ multiplex PCR; TCRdb holds only in-frame clones, not every one. The sample has around 150,000 clones, 79% seen once. To note about this clone: Its specificity is unknown.

The chain uses TRBV2 and TRBJ2-1, with a tentative D call TRBD1 (5 bases). Sequences were obtained from PBMCs. This receptor was identified in a middle-aged man in good health and CMV-seropositive. DNA for the CDR3: TGTGCCAGCAGAAAAGGCAGGGACAATGAGCAGTTCTTC. Protein product: CASRKGRDNEQFF. Based on the CDR3 plus reference TRBV2 and TRBJ2-1, the full variable domain is EPEVTQTPSHQVTQMGQEVILRCVPISNHLYFYWYRQILGQKVEFLVSFYNNEISEKSEIFDDQFSVERPDGSNFTLKIRSTKLEDSAMYFCASRKGRDNEQFFGPGTRLTVL.